This TCR beta chain derives from a study of T cells after yellow fever vaccination (dated by TCRdb to between 2017 and 2020). Study-wide context: The SMART-Seq v4 Ultra Low Input RNA kit was used to prepare libraries from fractions with low cell numbers. To follow T-cell clones before and after primary and booster YFV17D yellow fever vaccination, bulk TCR alpha and beta repertoires were sequenced over time. Two healthy male donors, one aged 18 to 30 and one aged 30 to 40 years, were included in the cohort. Bulk PBMC replicates and cell subsets were isolated from blood drawn at multiple timepoints before and after both primary and secondary immunization.

The sample's treatment or condition label, decoded: live attenuated yellow fever vaccine strain. At each blood-draw timepoint, two biological replicates of bulk PBMCs were collected. A standard Ficoll-Paque protocol was used to isolate PBMCs from peripheral blood. RNA was extracted with TriZol from bulk PBMCs, CD4 and CD8 fractions, and dextramer-positive and dextramer-negative fractions. On the study overall, not on this receptor specifically: A small share of clonotypes occurred in both CD4 and CD8 compartments, likely arising from convergent recombination. Computational filtering was required because FACS-sorted repertoires could contain abundant contaminating clonotypes from the bulk population. The secondary T-cell response was found to be weaker but faster than the primary response, with a peak reached on day 5 rather than on day 15. Most clones expanded after primary vaccination (almost 98% of CD4 and approximately 90% of CD8) were re-detected after the booster, suggesting that broad memory maintenance occurred. Because the study included only a couple of donors, the extent to which the findings can be generalized is limited.

Synthesis of TCR cDNA relied on 5'RACE template switching, a step that introduced a universal primer site along with unique molecular identifiers. Priming for cDNA synthesis came from both the TCR alpha and TCR beta constant segments. Library amplification used two PCR steps, and the second PCR step added sample barcodes and sequencing adapters. Libraries were sequenced on Illumina HiSeq 2500 (2x100 bp) or NovaSeq (2x150 bp). On the study's bioinformatics: Reads were demultiplexed and collapsed into UMI consensus sequences with MIGEC, and V(D)J alignment was performed with MiXCR. Vaccine-responding clonotypes were identified with edgeR using replicate PBMC samples, with FDR below 0.01 and a log2 fold change above 5 up to day 15 being required. CD4 or CD8 identity was assigned to each bulk clonotype according to whether the clonotype was present at higher abundance in the sequenced CD4 repertoire or the sequenced CD8 repertoire. In TCRdb, the public reads were trimmed at Q25 with fastp and aligned with MiXCR, with productive beta chains retained. All rows with the same CDR3 protein become a single entry with the most common DNA and genes. These V and J calls are TCRdb output, not the study's own analysis. The sample data list about 360,000 distinct CDR3 sequences, and 6.2% of these were observed just once. Clones ranked in the top ten supply 14% to 15% of the sample.

This clonotype was seen only a few times. Its target antigen remains unknown. The record has no base qualities; no much larger clone is one base away. At the junction V is shortened by 1 base and J by 7 bases, with 10 bases in between. The CDR3, cysteine through phenylalanine, is 13 amino acids long. Here the CDR3 DNA is all that survives: 39 bases in frame from base 1. Sequences SGHVS (CDR1) and FNYEAQ (CDR2) are obtained from the germline V gene. This receptor was identified in a man aged 30-40 years who received the YFV17D yellow fever vaccine. The V and J segments used are TRBV7-6 and TRBJ1-2; a tentative D call is TRBD1 (5 bases match). The material sequenced was PBMCs, taken 5 days after the yellow fever booster vaccination. At the DNA level, the sequence is TGTGCCAGCAGCTTAGTTGGGACGAGTGGCTACACCTTC. It is translated as CASSLVGTSGYTF. Joined to the reference TRBV7-6 and TRBJ1-2 proteins, this CDR3 gives the full variable domain: GAGVSQSPRYKVTKRGQDVALRCDPISGHVSLYWYRQALGQGPEFLTYFNYEAQQDKSGLPNDRFSAERPEGSISTLTIQRTEQRDSAMYRCASSLVGTSGYTFGSGTRLTVV.